Reported below is one TCR beta chain. The entry originates in a study of blood T cell repertoires in COVID-19. The V and J ends lost 4 bases and 1 base respectively, with 7 bases between them. The V gene's germline CDR1 is SGHDN and CDR2 FVKESK. The CDR3 has 13 residues. Assay: immunoSEQ multiplex PCR; the TCRdb copy retains only in-frame clones and omits some. Of about 160,000 clones listed, 80% are singletons. The genes are TRBV14 and TRBJ1-1; no clear D gene. This sequence originates from a woman between 55 and 75 years old who had recovered from COVID-19. The material sequenced was PBMCs or T cells enriched from blood (not recorded which). In DNA, the CDR3 is TGTGCCAGCAGCCTATCCGGGAACACTGAAGCTTTCTTT. Its protein product is CASSLSGNTEAFF.